Shown below are 25 T cell receptor beta chains from a single sample sequenced in a study of beta chain features in type 1 diabetes. The study reverse transcribed the entire isolated RNA, so it sequenced expressed TCRB transcripts. Assay used: immunoSEQ multiplex PCR; TCRdb lists only in-frame clones, some missing. The sample records hundreds of thousands of clones, roughly 31% being singletons. The sample comprised naive CD4+ T cells from blood. All receptors come from a man younger than 35 in good health.

This rearrangement joins TRBV5-1 to TRBJ2-7; D gene uncertain. The germline gives CDR1 SGHRS, CDR2 YFSETQ. Trimming removed 0 bases from V and 1 base from J, with 11 bases in between. The CDR3 contains 15 residues. CDR3 coding DNA: TGCGCCAGCAGCTTGGAACCCAGTTCTTCCTACGAGCAGTACTTC. Translation: CASSLEPSSSYEQYF.

A few counts support this clone. The J gene is TRBJ2-1, the V gene TRBV12-5; the D gene is possibly TRBD2 (6 bases). This CDR3 is 17 amino acids long. V dropped 0 bases and J dropped 0 bases, with 12 bases sitting between them. The germline V gene encodes CDR1 LGHNT and CDR2 FRNRAP. CDR3 protein: CASGLVVGGSSYNEQFF. For the CDR3, the DNA is TGTGCTAGTGGTTTGGTGGTAGGAGGGAGCTCCTACAATGAGCAGTTCTTC.

This chain uses TRBV7-9 with TRBJ2-7, with 7 bases lining up with TRBD1. The CDR3 covers 15 residues. After removal of 2 bases from V and 2 bases from J, the junction contained 6 bases not matched to a gene. CDR1 and CDR2 from the germline V gene are SEHNR and FQNEAQ (reference sequence). The CDR3 bases are TGTGCCAGCAGCTTACAGACAGGGCGGGCCTACGAGCAGTACTTC. This codes for CASSLQTGRAYEQYF.

V usage is TRBV19 and J usage is TRBJ2-5, with 9 bases lining up with TRBD2. The length of the CDR3 is 14 residues. Germline CDR1 and CDR2: LNHDA and SQIVND (reference sequence). Losses at the gene ends were 4 bases for V and 5 bases for J; bases not matched to a gene: 5. CDR3 bases: TGTGCCAGTAGTAGGGGACTAGCTTGGGAGACCCAGTACTTC. As protein: CASSRGLAWETQYF.

The chain is built from TRBV7-2 and TRBJ2-4, with a tentative D call TRBD1 (5 bases). Trimming shortened V by 0 bases and J by 4 bases, and 10 bases separated the two germline ends. The CDR3 spans 15 residues. Germline values: CDR1 SGHTA, CDR2 FQGNSA. The chain's CDR3 is CASSLAGPVKNIQYF. The CDR3 nucleotides read TGTGCCAGCAGCTTAGCGGGGCCGGTAAAAAACATTCAGTACTTC.

This clone was seen only a few times. The chain couples TRBV4-2 to TRBJ2-3; D remains unclear. The germline V and J ends were trimmed by 6 bases and 5 bases, with 9 bases remaining between them. CDR1 and CDR2 from the germline V gene are LGHNA and YNFKEQ. There are 12 residues in the CDR3. CDR3 in amino acids: CASSPTRDTQYF. In DNA form, the CDR3 reads TGTGCCAGCAGTCCCACCAGAGATACGCAGTATTTT.

This clone was seen only a few times. This chain connects TRBV30 to TRBJ2-3; D not resolved. The CDR3 is 13 amino acids. Germline V gene data show CDR1 as GTSNPN and CDR2 as SVGIG (reference sequence). V was pared by 0 bases and J by 5 bases, with 9 bases between. The CDR3 coding sequence is TGTGCCTGGAGTGTACGCCTGGGAGATACGCAGTATTTT. Its translation is CAWSVRLGDTQYF.

The sample holds a few counts of this clone. The rearrangement uses TRBV19 and TRBJ2-7; 11 positions agree with TRBD2. V dropped 4 bases and J dropped 0; count of bases not matched to a gene: 2. Germline V CDR1 and CDR2: LNHDA, SQIVND (reference sequence). The CDR3 is 15 residues long. CDR3 amino acids: CASSNGLAGSYEQYF. DNA for the CDR3: TGTGCCAGTAGTAACGGACTAGCGGGCTCCTACGAGCAGTACTTC.

The V and J genes are TRBV10-3 and TRBJ2-2; D ambiguous. This CDR3 spans 14 amino acids. Trimming removed 0 bases from V and 0 bases from J, with 2 bases in between. In germline, CDR1 is ENHRY, CDR2 SYGVKD. CDR3 DNA sequence: TGTGCCATCAGTGAGTCAGCGAACACCGGGGAGCTGTTTTTT. Residues: CAISESANTGELFF.

This sequence joins TRBV28 and TRBJ2-1; no reliable D call. Trimming took off 6 bases at V and 6 bases at J, with 15 bases between the two ends. Germline values: CDR1 MDHEN, CDR2 SYDVKM. This CDR3 contains 14 residues. The CDR3 bases are TGTGCCAGCAGGGAGAGCTTGTCGGGCAATGAGCAGTTCTTC. Translating gives CASRESLSGNEQFF. Filled out from reference TRBV28 and TRBJ2-1, the complete variable domain reads DVKVTQSSRYLVKRTGEKVFLECVQDMDHENMFWYRQDPGLGLRLIYFSYDVKMKEKGDIPEGYSVSREKKERFSLILESASTNQTSMYLCASRESLSGNEQFFGPGTRLTVL.

In this sample, this clone turned up a few times. This chain links TRBV2 with TRBJ2-5; the D gene is possibly TRBD2 (5 bases). Trimming pared 11 bases from V and 2 bases from J, leaving 12 bases between. The CDR3 is 12 residues long. CDR1 is SNHLY and CDR2 is FYNNEI in the germline V gene. The CDR3, as DNA: TGTGCCCCTGGCGGGCTACAAGAGACCCAGTACTTC. It encodes CAPGGLQETQYF.

This clone was counted only a few times. The J gene is TRBJ2-7, the V gene TRBV6-1; D gene uncertain. The CDR3 extends over 13 amino acids. Germline CDR1 reads MNHNS; CDR2 reads SASEGT. V lost 3 bases and J lost 2, with 8 bases in between. CDR3 nucleotide sequence: TGTGCCAGCAGTGAGTCCGGCACCTACGAGCAGTACTTC. This gives the protein CASSESGTYEQYF.

This clone was counted between two and nine times. This chain joins TRBV30 and TRBJ2-2; TRBD2 matches at 11 bases. This CDR3 is 16 amino acids long. The V and J ends lost 3 bases and 6 bases, in that order; junction bases with no gene match: 9. Per germline, CDR1 GTSNPN and CDR2 SVGIG (reference sequence). The CDR3 sequence: CAWRLAGGGAAGELFF. The DNA of the CDR3 is TGTGCCTGGAGGCTAGCGGGAGGAGGAGCGGCCGGGGAGCTGTTTTTT. Full variable domain (rest looked up from reference TRBV30 and TRBJ2-2): SQTIHQWPATLVQPVGSPLSLECTVEGTSNPNLYWYRQAAGRGLQLLFYSVGIGQISSEVPQNLSASRPQDRQFILSSKKLLLSDSGFYLCAWRLAGGGAAGELFFGEGSRLTVL.

The chain recombines TRBV30 with TRBJ1-4, with D possibly TRBD1 on 6 matching bases. V was shortened by 3 bases and J by 2 bases, with 7 bases between the two germline ends. Germline V CDR1 and CDR2: GTSNPN, SVGIG (reference sequence). The CDR3 covers 13 residues. The DNA for the CDR3 is TGTGCCTGGAGCGGACAGACTAATGAAAAACTGTTTTTT. Its protein is CAWSGQTNEKLFF.

The gene calls are TRBV7-2 and TRBJ1-2; D may be TRBD1 (6 bases). The V end lost 5 bases, the J end lost 4 bases, and 17 bases lay between the germline ends. CDR1 and CDR2 from the germline V gene are SGHTA and FQGNSA. The CDR3 totals 15 residues. The CDR3 protein is CASSEDRPRGYGYTF. CDR3 bases: TGTGCCAGCAGCGAAGACAGGCCCCGCGGCTATGGCTACACCTTC.

This clone has only one observation. The rearrangement uses TRBV15 and TRBJ2-7, with TRBD1 as a possible D gene (7 bases). The CDR3 contains 15 residues. Germline V CDR1 and CDR2: LNHNV, YYDKDF (reference sequence). V was clipped by 5 bases and J by 7 bases, with 21 bases between them. CDR3 sequence reads: CATSPRGTAPGEQYF. DNA of the CDR3: TGTGCCACCAGCCCCCGGGGGACAGCACCCGGGGAGCAGTACTTC. Full variable domain (outside the CDR3, taken from reference TRBV15 and TRBJ2-7): DAMVIQNPRYQVTQFGKPVTLSCSQTLNHNVMYWYQQKSSQAPKLLFHYYDKDFNNEADTPDNFQSRRPNTSFCFLDIRSPGLGDTAMYLCATSPRGTAPGEQYFGPGTRLTVT.

This clone turned up a few times. The chain has TRBV30 and TRBJ1-5; 7 positions agree with TRBD1. In germline, CDR1 is GTSNPN, CDR2 SVGIG (reference sequence). The V and J ends lost 3 bases and 7 bases, in that order; junction bases with no gene match: 6. This CDR3 region has 13 residues. In DNA, the CDR3 is TGTGCCTGGAGCTTAGGGGACAGCCAGCCCCAGCATTTT. Translating it yields CAWSLGDSQPQHF.

This clone was counted only a few times. The chain employs TRBV7-2 and TRBJ2-5; TRBD1 is a possible D gene (6 bases). Germline values: CDR1 SGHTA, CDR2 FQGNSA. This CDR3 is 14 amino acids long. Trimming removed 1 base at V and 3 bases at J, with 9 bases between. The CDR3 is CASSLVTGKETQYF. CDR3 bases: TGTGCCAGCAGCTTAGTCACAGGGAAAGAGACCCAGTACTTC.

This rearrangement joins TRBV4-1 to TRBJ2-7; D remains ambiguous. The CDR3 length is 15 residues. Trimming removed 4 bases at V and 6 bases at J, with 19 bases between. Germline V CDR1 and CDR2: MGHRA, YSYEKL. The CDR3 DNA reads as TGCGCCAGCAGCCTCATCGACCGCTTCCCGAGCGAGCAGTACTTC. It encodes CASSLIDRFPSEQYF.

This rearrangement joins TRBV30 to TRBJ1-5; D is unresolved. The CDR3 is 13 amino acids. Germline CDR1 reads GTSNPN; CDR2 reads SVGIG (reference sequence). V dropped 4 bases and J dropped 4 bases, with 11 bases sitting between them. CDR3 loop: CAWKAGENQPQHF. CDR3 coding DNA: TGTGCCTGGAAGGCAGGAGAGAATCAGCCCCAGCATTTT.

This sequence joins TRBV7-8 and TRBJ2-1, with 11 bases lining up with TRBD2. Germline CDR1 reads SGHVS; CDR2 reads FQNEAQ. J was trimmed by 3 bases and V by 4 bases; bases with no gene match: 8. The CDR3 length is 17 residues. The CDR3 loop is CASSSGLAVPVYNEQFF. Here the CDR3 DNA reads TGTGCCAGCAGCTCGGGACTAGCGGTTCCAGTCTACAATGAGCAGTTCTTC.

This clone showed up just a few times. V usage is TRBV11-2 and J usage is TRBJ1-2; 9 positions match TRBD1. Germline assignment: CDR1 SGHAT and CDR2 FQNNGV. The junction had 4 bases not matched to a gene; V was cut back by 5 bases and J by 6 bases. CDR3 size: 13 residues. The CDR3 here is CASSVRDRDGYTF. The CDR3 bases are TGTGCCAGCAGCGTCCGGGACAGGGATGGCTACACCTTC.

This clone appeared a few times. The chain links TRBV29-1 to TRBJ2-1, with 9 bases identical to TRBD2. Losses at the gene ends were 7 bases for V and 0 bases for J; bases not matched to a gene: 10. The CDR3 has 16 residues. In germline, CDR1 is SQVTM, CDR2 ANQGSEA. The CDR3 sequence: CSGRASGASSYNEQFF. The CDR3 coding sequence is TGCAGCGGGAGGGCTAGCGGGGCCAGCTCCTACAATGAGCAGTTCTTC.

Concerning this clone itself: Other nucleotide sequences from this sample produce the same CDR3. The chain combines TRBV2 with TRBJ2-5; D not resolved. Germline CDR1 and CDR2: SNHLY and FYNNEI. The CDR3 extends over 11 amino acids. Trimming pared 4 bases from V and 5 bases from J, leaving 5 bases between. The CDR3 loop is CASSVGETQYF. The CDR3 DNA reads TGTGCCAGCAGTGTCGGGGAGACCCAGTACTTC.

In this sample, this clone turned up a few times. The chain recombines TRBV11-2 with TRBJ2-1; no firm D call. The CDR3 has 12 amino acids. Trimming took off 1 base at V and 6 bases at J, with 4 bases between the two ends. CDR1 and CDR2 (germline): SGHAT, FQNNGV. CDR3 coding DNA: TGTGCCAGCAGCTTAGGACCCAATGAGCAGTTCTTC. It encodes CASSLGPNEQFF.